The rows below give T cell receptor beta chains drawn from one sample of a study of patients and donors after allogeneic stem cell transplantation. TCRdb processed the RT-PCR reads anew with MiXCR; each CDR3 protein has one entry. The sample consists of hundreds of thousands of distinct CDR3 sequences, 13% to 15% of them appearing once. Sequencing was done on a sample of blood, either unsorted or a sorted T cell fraction (not recorded which). The receptors derive from a human donor who was either an allogeneic HSCT recipient or a stem cell or donor lymphocyte infusion donor (not recorded which). It is not recorded whose cells these are; they may come from a transplant donor. CDR3s include the opening cysteine and the closing phenylalanine or tryptophan. Each record gives: D gene, V gene, J gene, clone size, CDR3 protein, CDR3 DNA. A D gene is named only where the DNA matches it firmly. Clone size is given for some rows only: seen once, a few or many times, or a class if the clone is expanded.

d_call: TRBD2; v_call: TRBV7-3; j_call: TRBJ2-1; clone_size: few; cdr3_aa: CASSPSGGANEQFF; cdr3_nt: TGTGCCAGCAGCCCTAGCGGGGGGGCCAATGAGCAGTTCTTC
d_call: TRBD2; v_call: TRBV20-1; j_call: TRBJ2-3; clone_size: many; cdr3_aa: CSAGSGHGSTDTQYF; cdr3_nt: TGCAGTGCTGGTAGCGGGCATGGATCCACAGATACGCAGTATTTT
d_call: NA; v_call: TRBV6-1; j_call: TRBJ2-2; clone_size: NA; cdr3_aa: CASSEAGGLRELFF; cdr3_nt: TGTGCCAGCAGTGAAGCCGGAGGGCTGCGGGAGCTGTTTTTT
d_call: NA; v_call: TRBV19; j_call: TRBJ2-3; clone_size: few; cdr3_aa: CASSPGIAASTDTQYF; cdr3_nt: TGTGCCAGTAGTCCCGGGATAGCGGCTAGCACAGATACGCAGTATTTT
d_call: NA; v_call: TRBV6-1; j_call: TRBJ2-6; clone_size: NA; cdr3_aa: CASSITSPWAGANVLTF; cdr3_nt: TGTGCCAGCAGCATAACATCCCCTTGGGCCGGGGCCAACGTCCTGACTTTC
d_call: NA; v_call: TRBV29-1; j_call: TRBJ2-1; clone_size: few; cdr3_aa: CSAGLSVNEQFF; cdr3_nt: TGCAGCGCTGGGTTGTCGGTCAATGAGCAGTTCTTC
d_call: NA; v_call: TRBV4-2; j_call: TRBJ1-6; clone_size: few; cdr3_aa: CASSRAGTQNSPLHF; cdr3_nt: TGTGCCAGCAGCCGCGCCGGGACCCAGAATTCACCCCTCCACTTT
d_call: TRBD2; v_call: TRBV7-9; j_call: TRBJ2-1; clone_size: NA; cdr3_aa: CASTGLAGWSYNEQFF; cdr3_nt: TGTGCCAGCACGGGACTAGCGGGATGGTCCTACAATGAGCAGTTCTTC
d_call: NA; v_call: TRBV6-2/TRBV6-3; j_call: TRBJ2-7; clone_size: NA; cdr3_aa: CASSYSRDTFYEQYF; cdr3_nt: TGTGCCAGCAGTTACTCGAGGGACACGTTCTACGAGCAGTACTTC
d_call: TRBD2; v_call: TRBV27; j_call: TRBJ2-3; clone_size: NA; cdr3_aa: CTSSPGLAIDTQYF; cdr3_nt: TGTACTAGCAGTCCGGGACTAGCCATAGATACGCAGTATTTT
d_call: NA; v_call: TRBV3-1; j_call: TRBJ2-5; clone_size: NA; cdr3_aa: CASSQLTGKETQYF; cdr3_nt: TGTGCCAGCAGCCAATTGACTGGGAAAGAGACCCAGTACTTC
d_call: TRBD1; v_call: TRBV29-1; j_call: TRBJ1-2; clone_size: few; cdr3_aa: CSVRTGGDGYTF; cdr3_nt: TGCAGCGTCCGGACAGGGGGGGATGGCTACACCTTC
d_call: NA; v_call: TRBV5-1; j_call: TRBJ2-7; clone_size: NA; cdr3_aa: CASSLAGIKNYEQYF; cdr3_nt: TGCGCCAGCAGCTTGGCCGGGATAAAAAATTACGAGCAGTACTTC
d_call: NA; v_call: TRBV2; j_call: TRBJ2-7; clone_size: NA; cdr3_aa: CASSERDEQYF; cdr3_nt: TGTGCCAGCAGTGAGCGGGACGAGCAGTACTTC
d_call: TRBD1; v_call: TRBV20-1; j_call: TRBJ1-4; clone_size: few; cdr3_aa: CSARGDRGLSNEKLFF; cdr3_nt: TGCAGTGCTAGAGGAGACAGGGGGCTTTCTAATGAAAAACTGTTTTTT
d_call: NA; v_call: TRBV6-1; j_call: TRBJ1-4; clone_size: many; cdr3_aa: CASSEDPRKKLFF; cdr3_nt: TGTGCCAGCAGTGAAGATCCCAGAAAAAAACTGTTTTTT
d_call: NA; v_call: TRBV6-1; j_call: TRBJ1-2; clone_size: NA; cdr3_aa: CASSPRGEFGYGYTF; cdr3_nt: TGTGCCAGCAGTCCCCGGGGGGAATTTGGCTATGGCTACACCTTC
d_call: NA; v_call: TRBV30; j_call: TRBJ1-1; clone_size: NA; cdr3_aa: CAWSVASGSKFTEAFF; cdr3_nt: TGTGCCTGGAGTGTAGCGAGCGGCAGTAAGTTCACTGAAGCTTTCTTT
d_call: TRBD2; v_call: TRBV5-5; j_call: TRBJ2-3; clone_size: NA; cdr3_aa: CASSQGLAGGPGDTQYF; cdr3_nt: TGTGCCAGCAGCCAGGGACTAGCGGGAGGGCCTGGAGATACGCAGTATTTT
d_call: TRBD2; v_call: TRBV7-8; j_call: TRBJ2-2; clone_size: few; cdr3_aa: CATTSGRFRTGELFF; cdr3_nt: TGTGCCACGACTAGCGGGAGGTTCCGCACCGGGGAGCTGTTTTTT
d_call: NA; v_call: TRBV30; j_call: TRBJ2-1; clone_size: few; cdr3_aa: CAWSLGQWELNEQFF; cdr3_nt: TGTGCCTGGAGTTTAGGACAGTGGGAACTAAATGAGCAGTTCTTC
d_call: TRBD1; v_call: TRBV11-1; j_call: TRBJ1-4; clone_size: NA; cdr3_aa: CASSLVVRRDRGANEKLFF; cdr3_nt: TGTGCCAGCAGCTTAGTAGTTCGCCGGGACAGGGGGGCTAATGAAAAACTGTTTTTT
d_call: TRBD2; v_call: TRBV30; j_call: TRBJ2-7; clone_size: NA; cdr3_aa: CAWRLAASYEQYF; cdr3_nt: TGTGCCTGGAGACTAGCGGCCTCCTACGAGCAGTACTTC